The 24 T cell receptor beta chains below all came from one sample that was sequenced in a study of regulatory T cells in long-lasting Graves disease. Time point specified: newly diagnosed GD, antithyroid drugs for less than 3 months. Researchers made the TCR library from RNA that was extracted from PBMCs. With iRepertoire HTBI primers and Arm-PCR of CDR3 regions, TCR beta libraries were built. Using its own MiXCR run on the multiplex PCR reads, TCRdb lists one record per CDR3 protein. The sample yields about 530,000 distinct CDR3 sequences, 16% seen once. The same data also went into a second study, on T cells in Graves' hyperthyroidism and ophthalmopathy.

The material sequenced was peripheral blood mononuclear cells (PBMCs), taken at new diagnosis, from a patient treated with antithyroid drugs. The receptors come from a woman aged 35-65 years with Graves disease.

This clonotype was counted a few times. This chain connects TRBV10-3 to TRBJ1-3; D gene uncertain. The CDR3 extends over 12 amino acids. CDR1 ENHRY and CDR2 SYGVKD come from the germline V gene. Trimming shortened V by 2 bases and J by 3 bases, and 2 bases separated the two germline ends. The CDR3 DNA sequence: TGTGCCATCAGTGAGGGTGGAAACACCATATATTTT. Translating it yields CAISEGGNTIYF.

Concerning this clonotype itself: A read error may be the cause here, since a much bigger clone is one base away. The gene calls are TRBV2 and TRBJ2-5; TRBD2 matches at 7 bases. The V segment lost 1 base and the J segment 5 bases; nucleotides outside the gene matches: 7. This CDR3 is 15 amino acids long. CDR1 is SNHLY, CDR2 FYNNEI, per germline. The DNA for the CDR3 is TGTGCCAGCAGTGAAGTCCCAGCGGGGAAGGAGACCCAGTACTTC. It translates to CASSEVPAGKETQYF. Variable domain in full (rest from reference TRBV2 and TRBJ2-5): EPEVTQTPSHQVTQMGQEVILRCVPISNHLYFYWYRQILGQKVEFLVSFYNNEISEKSEIFDDQFSVERPDGSNFTLKIRSTKLEDSAMYFCASSEVPAGKETQYFGPGTRLLVL.

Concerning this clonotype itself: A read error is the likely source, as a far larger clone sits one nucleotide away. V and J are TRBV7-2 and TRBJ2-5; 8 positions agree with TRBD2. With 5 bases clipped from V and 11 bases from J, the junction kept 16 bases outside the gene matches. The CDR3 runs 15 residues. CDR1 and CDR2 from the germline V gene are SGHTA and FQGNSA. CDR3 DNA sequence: TGTGCCAGCAGCCTTAGCGGGGCTACCTACAATGAGCAGTACTTC. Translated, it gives CASSLSGATYNEQYF.

The chain's CDR3 is CASSAGDGTQYF. As DNA, the CDR3 is TGTGCCAGTAGTGCCGGGGATGGGACCCAGTACTTC. The chain carries TRBV19 and TRBJ2-5, with a weak D call TRBD2 (5 bases). Per germline, CDR1 LNHDA and CDR2 SQIVND (reference sequence). This CDR3 spans 12 amino acids. Trimming removed 5 bases at V and 7 bases at J, with 11 bases between.

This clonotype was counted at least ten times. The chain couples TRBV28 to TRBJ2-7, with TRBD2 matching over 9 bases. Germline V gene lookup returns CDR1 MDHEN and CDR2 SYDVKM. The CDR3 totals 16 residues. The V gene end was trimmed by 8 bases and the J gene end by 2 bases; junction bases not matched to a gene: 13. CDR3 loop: CASLTPSGNPTYEQYF. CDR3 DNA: TGTGCCAGCCTAACGCCTAGCGGGAACCCAACCTACGAGCAGTACTTC.

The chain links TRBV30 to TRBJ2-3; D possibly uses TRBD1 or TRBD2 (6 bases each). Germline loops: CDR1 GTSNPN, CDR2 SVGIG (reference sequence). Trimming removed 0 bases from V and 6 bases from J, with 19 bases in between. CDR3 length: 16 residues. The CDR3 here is CAWSVPGAVGRDTQYF. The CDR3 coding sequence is TGTGCCTGGAGTGTACCGGGGGCAGTAGGGCGCGATACGCAGTATTTT.

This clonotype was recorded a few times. The CDR3 sequence is CASKEGGPGNEQFF. The CDR3 DNA reads TGTGCCAGCAAAGAGGGGGGCCCTGGGAATGAGCAGTTCTTC. The chain joins TRBV2 to TRBJ2-1; D possibly matches TRBD1 or TRBD2 (6 bases each). Per the germline V gene, CDR1 is SNHLY and CDR2 is FYNNEI. V was pared by 7 bases and J by 7 bases, with 17 bases between. The CDR3 length is 14 residues.

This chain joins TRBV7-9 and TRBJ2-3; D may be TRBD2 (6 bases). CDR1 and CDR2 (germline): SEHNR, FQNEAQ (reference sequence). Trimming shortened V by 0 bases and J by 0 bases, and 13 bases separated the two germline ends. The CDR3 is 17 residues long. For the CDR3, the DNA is TGTGCCAGCAGCTTAGCGAAGATAGCGGTTAGCACAGATACGCAGTATTTT. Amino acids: CASSLAKIAVSTDTQYF.

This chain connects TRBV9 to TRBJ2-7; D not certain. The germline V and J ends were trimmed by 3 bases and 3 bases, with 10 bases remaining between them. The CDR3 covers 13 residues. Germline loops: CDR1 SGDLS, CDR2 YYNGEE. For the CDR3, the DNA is TGTGCCAGCAGCGGTACCAATTACTACGAGCAGTACTTC. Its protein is CASSGTNYYEQYF.

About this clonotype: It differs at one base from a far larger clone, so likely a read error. As DNA, the CDR3 is TGTGCCAGCAGAGAGGGGGGGACTGAAGCTTTCTTT. Protein sequence: CASREGGTEAFF. The V call is TRBV6-1, the J call TRBJ1-1; weak D call: TRBD1 (6 bases). Germline V gives CDR1 MNHNS, CDR2 SASEGT. There are 12 residues in the CDR3. The V and J ends lost 6 bases and 5 bases respectively, with 10 bases between them.

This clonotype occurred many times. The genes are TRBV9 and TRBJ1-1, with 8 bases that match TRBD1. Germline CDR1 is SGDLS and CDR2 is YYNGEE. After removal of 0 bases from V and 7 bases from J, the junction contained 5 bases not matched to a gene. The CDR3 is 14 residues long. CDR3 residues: CASSVEPGTGEAFF. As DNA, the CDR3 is TGTGCCAGCAGCGTAGAACCCGGGACAGGTGAAGCTTTCTTT.

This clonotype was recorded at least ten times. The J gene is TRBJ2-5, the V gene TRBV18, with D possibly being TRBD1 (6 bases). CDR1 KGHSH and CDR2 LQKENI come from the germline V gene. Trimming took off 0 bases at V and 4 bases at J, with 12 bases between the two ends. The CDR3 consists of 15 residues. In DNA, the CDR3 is TGTGCCAGCTCACCACCAAACAAAGGGGGAGAGACCCAGTACTTC. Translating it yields CASSPPNKGGETQYF.

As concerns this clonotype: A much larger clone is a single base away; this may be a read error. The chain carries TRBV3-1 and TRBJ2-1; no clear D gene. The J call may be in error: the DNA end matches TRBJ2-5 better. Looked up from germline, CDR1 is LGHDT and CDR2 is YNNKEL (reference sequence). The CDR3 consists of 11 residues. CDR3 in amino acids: CASGQVSSQYF. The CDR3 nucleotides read TGTGCCAGCGGCCAAGTCTCCTCCCAGTACTTC.

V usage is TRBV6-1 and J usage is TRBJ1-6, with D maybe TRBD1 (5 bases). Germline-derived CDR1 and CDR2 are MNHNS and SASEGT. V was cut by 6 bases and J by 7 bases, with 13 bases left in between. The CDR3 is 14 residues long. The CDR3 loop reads CASSRDLLNSPLHF. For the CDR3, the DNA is TGTGCCAGCAGCCGGGACCTTCTGAATTCACCCCTCCACTTT.

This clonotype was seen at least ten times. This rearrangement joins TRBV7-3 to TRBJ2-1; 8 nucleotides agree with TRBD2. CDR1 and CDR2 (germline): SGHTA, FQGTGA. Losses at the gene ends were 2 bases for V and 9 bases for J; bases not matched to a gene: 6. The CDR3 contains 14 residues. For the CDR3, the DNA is TGTGCCAGCAGCTTAGAGGGACTAGAGGCTGAGCAGTTCTTC. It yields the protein CASSLEGLEAEQFF.

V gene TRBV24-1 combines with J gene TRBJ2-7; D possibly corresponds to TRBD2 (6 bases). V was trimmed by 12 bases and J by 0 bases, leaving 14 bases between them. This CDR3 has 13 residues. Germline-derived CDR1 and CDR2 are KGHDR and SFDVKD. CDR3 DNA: TGTGCCTTCCGAGGGGAGGTCTCCTACGAGCAGTACTTC. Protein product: CAFRGEVSYEQYF.

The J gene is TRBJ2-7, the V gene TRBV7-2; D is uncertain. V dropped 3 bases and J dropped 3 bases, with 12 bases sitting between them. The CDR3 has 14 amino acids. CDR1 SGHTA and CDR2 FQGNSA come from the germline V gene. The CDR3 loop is CASSFFTPDYEQYF. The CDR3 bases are TGTGCCAGCAGCTTCTTTACTCCCGACTACGAGCAGTACTTC.

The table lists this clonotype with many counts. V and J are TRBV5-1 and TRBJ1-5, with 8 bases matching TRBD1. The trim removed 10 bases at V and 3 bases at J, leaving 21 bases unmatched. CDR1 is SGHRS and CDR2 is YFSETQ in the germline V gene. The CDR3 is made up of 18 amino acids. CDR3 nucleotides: TGCGCCGCCCCGCCGGGACAGGAGAACCCGCGAACCAATCAGCCCCAGCATTTT. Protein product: CAAPPGQENPRTNQPQHF.

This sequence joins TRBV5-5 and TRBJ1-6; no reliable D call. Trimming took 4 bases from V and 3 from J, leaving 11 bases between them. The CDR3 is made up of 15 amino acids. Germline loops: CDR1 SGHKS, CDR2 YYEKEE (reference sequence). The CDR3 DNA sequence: TGTGCCAGCAGCCCGGACCCGCTCTATAATTCACCCCTCCACTTT. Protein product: CASSPDPLYNSPLHF.

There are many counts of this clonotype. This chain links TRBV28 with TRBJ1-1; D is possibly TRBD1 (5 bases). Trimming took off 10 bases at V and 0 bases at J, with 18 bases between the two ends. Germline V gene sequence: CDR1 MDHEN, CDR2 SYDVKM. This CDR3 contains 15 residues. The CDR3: CATAPLGPLNTEAFF. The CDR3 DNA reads TGTGCCACCGCACCCCTGGGGCCACTGAACACTGAAGCTTTCTTT.

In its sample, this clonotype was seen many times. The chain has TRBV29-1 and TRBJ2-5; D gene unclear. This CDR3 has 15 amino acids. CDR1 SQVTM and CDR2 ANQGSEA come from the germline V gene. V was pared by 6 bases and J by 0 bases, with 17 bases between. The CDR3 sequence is CSVAPDWQYQETQYF. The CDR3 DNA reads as TGCAGCGTCGCCCCGGATTGGCAGTACCAAGAGACCCAGTACTTC.

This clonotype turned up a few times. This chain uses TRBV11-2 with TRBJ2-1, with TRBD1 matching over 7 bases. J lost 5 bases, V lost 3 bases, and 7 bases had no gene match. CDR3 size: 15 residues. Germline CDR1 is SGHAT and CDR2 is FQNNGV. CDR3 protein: CASSLSGTANNEQFF. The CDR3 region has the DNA TGTGCCAGCAGCTTGTCCGGGACAGCTAACAATGAGCAGTTCTTC.

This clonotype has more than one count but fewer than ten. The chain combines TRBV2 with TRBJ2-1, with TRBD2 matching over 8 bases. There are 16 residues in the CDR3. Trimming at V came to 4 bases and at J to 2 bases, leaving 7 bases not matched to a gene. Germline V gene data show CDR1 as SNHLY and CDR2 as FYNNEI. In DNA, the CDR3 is TGTGCCAGCAGTGCCCTGCGGGGGGCTCCCTACAATGAGCAGTTCTTC. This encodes CASSALRGAPYNEQFF.

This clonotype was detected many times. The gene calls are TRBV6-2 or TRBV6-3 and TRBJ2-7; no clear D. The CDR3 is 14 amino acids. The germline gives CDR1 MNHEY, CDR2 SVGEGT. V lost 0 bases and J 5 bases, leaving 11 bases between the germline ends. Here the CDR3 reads CASSYSGPVNEQYF. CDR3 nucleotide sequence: TGTGCCAGCAGTTACTCTGGGCCGGTGAACGAGCAGTACTTC.